These 10 T cell receptor beta chains were all obtained from the same sample, sequenced in a study of cytomegalovirus exposure and HLA in healthy donors listed by TCRdb under 2017. To prepare the library, the immunoSEQ multiplex PCR assay was applied. For the multiplex PCR, a mixture combining 60 forward primers for TCR Vbeta segments and 13 reverse primers for TCR Jbeta segments was used. In its TCRdb copy, this immuneACCESS table keeps in-frame sequences only and misses some clones. Where compared with another copy, unresolved V genes explain less than half of these, and the others have no known cause. The table for this sample lists around 70,000 clones. The ten largest clones capture 4% to 5.5% of the sample. The sample consisted of PBMCs. These receptor sequences come from a man aged 35 to 55 in good health and CMV-seronegative.

This sequence joins TRBV10-2 and TRBJ2-7; D uncertain. Germline V lookup: CDR1 WSHSY, CDR2 SAAADI. This CDR3 region has 14 residues. V lost 1 base and J lost 0, with 7 bases in between. The CDR3 loop is CASSEWRSSYEQYF. DNA of the CDR3: TGCGCCAGCAGTGAGTGGCGGAGCTCCTACGAGCAGTACTTC.

Remarks on this clone: The junction departs from the called germline gene at one end, perhaps through a read error. This chain joins TRBV4-1 and TRBJ2-6; weak D call: TRBD2 (5 bases). Germline CDR1 reads MGHRA; CDR2 reads YSYEKL. This CDR3 region has 16 residues. The chain's CDR3 is CASSPDGVSGANVLTF. The CDR3 DNA follows: TGTGCCAGCAGCCCAGACGGGGTCTCCGGGGCCAACGTCCTGACTTTC.

This rearrangement joins TRBV7-8 to TRBJ2-5, with 11 bases lining up with TRBD2. The CDR3 totals 16 residues. CDR1 and CDR2 from the germline V gene are SGHVS and FQNEAQ. V shed 4 bases and J 1 base; nucleotides not matched to a gene: 5. The DNA for the CDR3 is TGTGCCAGCAGCTCGAGACTAGCGGGGTTCCAAGAGACCCAGTACTTC. This gives the protein CASSSRLAGFQETQYF.

The J gene is TRBJ1-1, the V gene TRBV5-6; D gene ambiguous. Trimming took off 6 bases at V and 8 bases at J, with 14 bases between the two ends. Germline values: CDR1 SGHDT, CDR2 YYEEEE. This CDR3 has 12 amino acids. CDR3 in amino acids: CASTYRRVEAFF. CDR3 DNA sequence: TGTGCCAGCACCTATAGGAGAGTAGAAGCTTTCTTT.

The chain employs TRBV14 and TRBJ1-1; no definite D call. The germline CDR1 and CDR2 sequences are SGHDN and FVKESK. Trimming left V 2 bases short and J 7 bases short, with 8 bases between. This CDR3 has 12 amino acids. CDR3 loop: CASSQSRYEAFF. The CDR3 nucleotides read TGTGCCAGCAGCCAAAGTCGGTATGAAGCTTTCTTT.

The V call is TRBV5-1, the J call TRBJ1-2, with D maybe TRBD1 (6 bases). Germline CDR1 SGHRS, CDR2 YFSETQ. The length of the CDR3 is 17 residues. The ends were cut back, 1 base at V and 0 bases at J, with 16 bases in the middle. The CDR3 nucleotides are TGCGCCAGCAGCTTGAGGGGGGGCCAAACGACTAACTATGGCTACACCTTC. The encoded protein is CASSLRGGQTTNYGYTF.

J is TRBJ2-5 and V is TRBV7-9; possibly TRBD2 for D (6 bases). Germline V lookup: CDR1 SEHNR, CDR2 FQNEAQ (reference sequence). This CDR3 is built from 15 residues. The ends were cut back, 5 bases at V and 1 base at J, with 14 bases in the middle. The CDR3 nucleotides are TGTGCCAGCAGCCAAATAGGGACTTTCCAAGAGACCCAGTACTTC. Translating it yields CASSQIGTFQETQYF.

The rearrangement links TRBV7-6 to TRBJ2-3; D is unresolved. The length of the CDR3 is 14 residues. Trimming removed 0 bases from V and 1 base from J, with 5 bases in between. Germline CDR1 reads SGHVS; CDR2 reads FNYEAQ. CDR3 region: CASSLAARTDTQYF. CDR3 sequence (DNA): TGTGCCAGCAGCTTAGCGGCCCGCACAGATACGCAGTATTTT.

The chain recombines TRBV11-2 with TRBJ1-1; 10 bases fit TRBD1. The germline gives CDR1 SGHAT, CDR2 FQNNGV. CDR3 length: 18 amino acids. The V and J ends lost 1 base and 0 bases, in that order; junction bases with no gene match: 8. CDR3 nucleotides: TGTGCCAGCAGCTTAGTAGGGACAGGGGTCTCACTGAACACTGAAGCTTTCTTT. Amino acids: CASSLVGTGVSLNTEAFF. The full variable domain, in which reference TRBV11-2 and TRBJ1-1 provide the parts outside the CDR3, is EAGVAQSPRYKIIEKRQSVAFWCNPISGHATLYWYQQILGQGPKLLIQFQNNGVVDDSQLPKDRFSAERLKGVDSTLKIQPAKLEDSAVYLCASSLVGTGVSLNTEAFFGQGTRLTVV.

J is TRBJ2-2 and V is TRBV4-2, with 14 bases identical to TRBD2. Looked up from germline, CDR1 is LGHNA and CDR2 is YNFKEQ. The V and J ends lost 7 bases and 7 bases, in that order; junction bases with no gene match: 5. This CDR3 is 15 amino acids long. The DNA of the CDR3 is TGTGCCAGCAACCCGGGACTAGCGGGAGACGGGGAGCTGTTTTTT. The encoded protein is CASNPGLAGDGELFF.